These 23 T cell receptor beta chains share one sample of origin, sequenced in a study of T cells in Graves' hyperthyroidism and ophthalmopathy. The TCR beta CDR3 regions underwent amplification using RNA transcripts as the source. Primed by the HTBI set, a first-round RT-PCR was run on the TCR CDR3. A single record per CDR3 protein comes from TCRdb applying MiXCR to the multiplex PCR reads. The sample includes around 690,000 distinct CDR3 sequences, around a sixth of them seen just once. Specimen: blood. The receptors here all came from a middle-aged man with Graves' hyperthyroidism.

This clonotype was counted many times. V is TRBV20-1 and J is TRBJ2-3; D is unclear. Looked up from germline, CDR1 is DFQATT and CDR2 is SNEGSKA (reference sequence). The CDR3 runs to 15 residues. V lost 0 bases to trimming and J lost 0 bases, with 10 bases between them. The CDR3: CSARDLRPSTDTQYF. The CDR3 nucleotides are TGCAGTGCTAGAGATTTACGTCCTAGCACAGATACGCAGTATTTT.

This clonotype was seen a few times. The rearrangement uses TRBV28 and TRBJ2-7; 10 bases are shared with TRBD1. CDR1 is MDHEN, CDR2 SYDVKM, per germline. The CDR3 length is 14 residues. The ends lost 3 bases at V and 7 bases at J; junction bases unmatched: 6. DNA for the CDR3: TGTGCCAGCAGTTTCCCGGGACAGGGGTCGGAGCAGTACTTC. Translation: CASSFPGQGSEQYF.

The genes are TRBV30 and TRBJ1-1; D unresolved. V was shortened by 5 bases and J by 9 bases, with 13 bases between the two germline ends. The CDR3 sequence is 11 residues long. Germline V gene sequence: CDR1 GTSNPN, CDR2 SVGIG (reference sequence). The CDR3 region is CAWGRETQAFF. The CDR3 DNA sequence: TGTGCCTGGGGCCGGGAGACACAAGCTTTCTTT.

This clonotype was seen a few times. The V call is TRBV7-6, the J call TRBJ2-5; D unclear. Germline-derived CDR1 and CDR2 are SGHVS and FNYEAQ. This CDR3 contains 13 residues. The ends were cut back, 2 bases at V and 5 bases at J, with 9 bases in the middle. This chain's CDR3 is CASSLLLEETQYF. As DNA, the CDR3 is TGTGCCAGCAGCTTACTTCTAGAGGAGACCCAGTACTTC.

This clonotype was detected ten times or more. Here the CDR3 reads CASSFQSSYNSPLHF. In DNA, the CDR3 is TGTGCCAGCAGTTTCCAGAGCTCCTATAATTCACCCCTCCACTTT. The chain employs TRBV12-3 or TRBV12-4 and TRBJ1-6; D remains unclear. V lost 3 bases to trimming and J lost 0 bases, with 6 bases between them. The length of the CDR3 is 15 residues.

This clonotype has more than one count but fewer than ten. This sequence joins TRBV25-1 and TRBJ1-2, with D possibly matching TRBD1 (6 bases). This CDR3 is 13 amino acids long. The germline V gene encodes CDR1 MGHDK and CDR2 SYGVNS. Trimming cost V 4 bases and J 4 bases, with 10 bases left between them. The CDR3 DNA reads TGTGCCAGCAGTGTGGGGACATTCTATGGCTACACCTTC. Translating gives CASSVGTFYGYTF.

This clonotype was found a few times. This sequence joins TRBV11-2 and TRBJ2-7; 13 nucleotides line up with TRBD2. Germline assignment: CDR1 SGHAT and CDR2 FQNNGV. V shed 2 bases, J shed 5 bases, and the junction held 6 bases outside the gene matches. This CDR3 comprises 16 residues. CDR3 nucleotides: TGTGCCAGCAGCTTACCGGGACTAGCGGGAATCAACGAGCAGTACTTC. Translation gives CASSLPGLAGINEQYF.

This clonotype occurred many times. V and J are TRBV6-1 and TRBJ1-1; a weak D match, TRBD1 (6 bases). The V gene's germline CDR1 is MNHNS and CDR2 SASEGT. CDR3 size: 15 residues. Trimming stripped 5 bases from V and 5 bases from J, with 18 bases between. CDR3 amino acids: CASSPRTEAGTEAFF. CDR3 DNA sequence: TGTGCCAGCAGTCCTCGGACAGAAGCGGGGACTGAAGCTTTCTTT.

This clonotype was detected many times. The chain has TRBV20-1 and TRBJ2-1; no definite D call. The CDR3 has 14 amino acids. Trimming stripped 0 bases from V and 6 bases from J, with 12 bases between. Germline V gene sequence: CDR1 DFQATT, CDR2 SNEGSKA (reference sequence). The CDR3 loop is CSARDLYSPNEQFF. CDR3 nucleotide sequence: TGCAGTGCTAGAGATCTGTACAGCCCCAATGAGCAGTTCTTC.

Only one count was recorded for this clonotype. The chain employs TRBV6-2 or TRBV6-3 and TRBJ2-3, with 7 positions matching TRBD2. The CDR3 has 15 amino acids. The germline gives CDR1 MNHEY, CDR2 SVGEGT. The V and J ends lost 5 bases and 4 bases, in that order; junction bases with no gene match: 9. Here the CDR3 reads CASSDLASGADTQYF. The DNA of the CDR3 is TGTGCCAGCAGTGACCTCGCTAGCGGAGCAGATACGCAGTATTTT.

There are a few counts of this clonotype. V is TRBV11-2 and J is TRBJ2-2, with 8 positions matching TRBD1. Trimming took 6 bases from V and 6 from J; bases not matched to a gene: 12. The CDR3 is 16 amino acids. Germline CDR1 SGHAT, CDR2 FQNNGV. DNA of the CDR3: TGTGCCAGCAGTCTATCCCCCGGACAGGGCTCCGGGGAGCTGTTTTTT. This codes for CASSLSPGQGSGELFF.

CDR3 residues: CASSPGRTDYEQYF. The CDR3 DNA is TGCGCCAGCAGCCCGGGACGGACCGATTACGAGCAGTACTTC. The chain uses TRBV4-1 and TRBJ2-7, with D perhaps TRBD1 or TRBD2 (5 bases each). V lost 4 bases and J lost 4, with 14 bases in between. The CDR3 loop spans 14 amino acids. The germline gives CDR1 MGHRA, CDR2 YSYEKL.

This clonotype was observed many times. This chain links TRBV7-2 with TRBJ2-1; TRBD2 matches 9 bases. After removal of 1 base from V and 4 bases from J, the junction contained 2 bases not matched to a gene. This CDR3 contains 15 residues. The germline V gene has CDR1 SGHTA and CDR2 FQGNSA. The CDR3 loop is CASSLVSGRYNEQFF. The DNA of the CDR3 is TGTGCCAGCAGCTTAGTTAGCGGGAGATACAATGAGCAGTTCTTC.

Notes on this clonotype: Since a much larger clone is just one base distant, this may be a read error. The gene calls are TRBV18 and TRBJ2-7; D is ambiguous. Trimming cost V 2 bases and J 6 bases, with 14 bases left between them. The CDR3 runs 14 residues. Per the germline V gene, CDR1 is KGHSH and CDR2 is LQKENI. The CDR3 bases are TGTGCCAGCTCACCAAGAGGCGGTGTGAGCGAGCAGTACTTC. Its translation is CASSPRGGVSEQYF.

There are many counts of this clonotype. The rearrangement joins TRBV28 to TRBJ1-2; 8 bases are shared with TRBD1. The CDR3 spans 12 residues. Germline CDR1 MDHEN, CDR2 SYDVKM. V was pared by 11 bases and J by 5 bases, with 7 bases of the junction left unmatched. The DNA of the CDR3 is TGTGCCTCCTCGGACAGGGCATATGGCTACACCTTC. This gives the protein CASSDRAYGYTF.

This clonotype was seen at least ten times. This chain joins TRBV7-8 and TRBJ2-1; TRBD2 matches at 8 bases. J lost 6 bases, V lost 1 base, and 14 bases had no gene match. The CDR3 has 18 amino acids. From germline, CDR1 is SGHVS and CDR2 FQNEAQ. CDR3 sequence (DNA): TGTGCCAGCAGCTTAGGCTCTGGCAGCGGGAGACTTGTCAATGAGCAGTTCTTC. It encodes CASSLGSGSGRLVNEQFF. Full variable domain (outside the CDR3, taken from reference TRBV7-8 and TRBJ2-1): GAGVSQSPRYKVAKRGQDVALRCDPISGHVSLFWYQQALGQGPEFLTYFQNEAQLDKSGLPSDRFFAERPEGSVSTLKIQRTQQEDSAVYLCASSLGSGSGRLVNEQFFGPGTRLTVL.

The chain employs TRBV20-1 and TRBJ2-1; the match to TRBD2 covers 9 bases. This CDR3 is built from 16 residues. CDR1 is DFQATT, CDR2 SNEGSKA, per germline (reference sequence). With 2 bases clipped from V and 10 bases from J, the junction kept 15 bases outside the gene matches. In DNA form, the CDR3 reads TGCAGTGCTAGAAACATCAAAGTTCTAGCGGGGTCAGAGCAGTTCTTC. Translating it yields CSARNIKVLAGSEQFF.

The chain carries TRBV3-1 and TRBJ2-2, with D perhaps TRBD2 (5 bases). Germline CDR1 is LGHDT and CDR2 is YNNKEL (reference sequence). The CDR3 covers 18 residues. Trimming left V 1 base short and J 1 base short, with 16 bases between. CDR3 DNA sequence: TGTGCCAGCAGCCAAGTAGGTGGGGAGAGATGGAACACCGGGGAGCTGTTTTTT. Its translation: CASSQVGGERWNTGELFF.

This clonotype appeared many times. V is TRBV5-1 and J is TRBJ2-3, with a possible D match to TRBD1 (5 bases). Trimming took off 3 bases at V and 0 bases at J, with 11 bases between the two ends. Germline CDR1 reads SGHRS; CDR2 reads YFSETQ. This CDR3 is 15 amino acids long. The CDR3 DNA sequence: TGCGCCAGCAGCTACGGCAGGGCGAGCACAGATACGCAGTATTTT. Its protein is CASSYGRASTDTQYF. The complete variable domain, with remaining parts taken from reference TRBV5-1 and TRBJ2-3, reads KAGVTQTPRYLIKTRGQQVTLSCSPISGHRSVSWYQQTPGQGLQFLFEYFSETQRNKGNFPGRFSGRQFSNSRSEMNVSTLELGDSALYLCASSYGRASTDTQYFGPGTRLTVL.

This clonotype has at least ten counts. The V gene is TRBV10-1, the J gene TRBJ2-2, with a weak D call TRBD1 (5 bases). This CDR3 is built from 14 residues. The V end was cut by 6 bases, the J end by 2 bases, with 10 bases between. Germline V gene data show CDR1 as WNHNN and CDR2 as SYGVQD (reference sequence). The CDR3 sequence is CASSGQPNTGELFF. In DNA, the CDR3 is TGCGCCAGCAGCGGACAACCCAACACCGGGGAGCTGTTTTTT.

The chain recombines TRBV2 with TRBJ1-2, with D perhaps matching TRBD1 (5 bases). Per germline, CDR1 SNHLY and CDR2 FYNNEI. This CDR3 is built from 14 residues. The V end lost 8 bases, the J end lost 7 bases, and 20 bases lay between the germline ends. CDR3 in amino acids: CASVFGRDLSGYTF. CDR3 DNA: TGTGCCAGCGTGTTTGGCAGGGATCTATCTGGCTACACCTTC.

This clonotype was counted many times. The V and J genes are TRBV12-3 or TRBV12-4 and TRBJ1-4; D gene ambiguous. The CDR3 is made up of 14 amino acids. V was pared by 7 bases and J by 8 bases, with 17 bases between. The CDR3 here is CASTQSGRAEKLFF. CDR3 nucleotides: TGTGCCAGCACCCAAAGTGGCCGGGCGGAAAAACTGTTTTTT.

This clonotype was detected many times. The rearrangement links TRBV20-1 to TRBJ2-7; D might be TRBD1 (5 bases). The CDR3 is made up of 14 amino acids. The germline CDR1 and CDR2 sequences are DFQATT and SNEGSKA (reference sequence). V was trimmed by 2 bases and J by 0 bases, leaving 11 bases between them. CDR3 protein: CSARLGQGSYEQYF. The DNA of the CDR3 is TGCAGTGCTAGATTAGGGCAGGGCTCCTACGAGCAGTACTTC.